The present entry profiles one T cell receptor (beta chain) with its context. Its antigen remains unknown. This specimen belongs to a study of shared clonotypes between healthy human individuals. Findings of the study overall: Naive subsets, compared against memory subsets, generally had larger estimated richness values.

Data came from immunoSEQ multiplex PCR; TCRdb stores just in-frame clones and leaves some out. Of about 340,000 clones in the sample, over 70% are singletons; the top ten hold 8% to 13%. Germline CDR1 SGHRS, CDR2 YFSETQ. This CDR3 is built from 16 residues. V dropped 5 bases and J dropped 1 base, with 18 bases sitting between them. The chain uses TRBV5-1 and TRBJ1-1, with D unresolved. The source of this sequence is a man aged 25 to 45 in good health. The sequenced sample consisted of memory CD4+ T cells sorted from blood. This sample's subset: CD45RA-negative fraction. The CDR3: CASSQKAQNRNTEAFF. In DNA, the CDR3 is TGCGCCAGCAGTCAGAAGGCGCAAAACAGGAACACTGAAGCTTTCTTT.